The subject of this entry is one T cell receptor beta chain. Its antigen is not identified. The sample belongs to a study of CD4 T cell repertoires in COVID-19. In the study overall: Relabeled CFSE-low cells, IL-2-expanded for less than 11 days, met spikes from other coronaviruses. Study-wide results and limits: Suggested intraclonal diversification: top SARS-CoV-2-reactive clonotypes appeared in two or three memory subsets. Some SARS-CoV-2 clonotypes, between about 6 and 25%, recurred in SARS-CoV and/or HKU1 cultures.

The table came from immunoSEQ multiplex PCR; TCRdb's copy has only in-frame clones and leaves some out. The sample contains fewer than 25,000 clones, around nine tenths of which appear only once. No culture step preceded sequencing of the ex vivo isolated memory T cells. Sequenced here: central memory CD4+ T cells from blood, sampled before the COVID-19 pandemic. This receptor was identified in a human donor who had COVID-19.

As DNA, the CDR3 is TGTGCCAGCAGCGTAGCAGGGTATGGCTACACCTTC. Translation: CASSVAGYGYTF. The rearrangement links TRBV9 to TRBJ1-2, with D maybe TRBD1 (5 bases). Germline assignment: CDR1 SGDLS and CDR2 YYNGEE. This CDR3 spans 12 amino acids. The V end lost 0 bases, the J end lost 5 bases, and 5 bases lay between the germline ends.